This T cell receptor (beta chain) stems from a study of blood T cells in healthy people across ages. The CDR3 totals 16 residues. Germline lookup yields CDR1 DFQATT and CDR2 SNEGSKA (reference sequence). V lost 0 bases and J lost 0, with 9 bases in between. Total RNA, at least 5.5 micrograms per sample, was extracted from PBMCs. This clonotype has more than one count but fewer than ten. Its target is not known. Primers used in a second PCR of about 6 to 11 cycles were a sample-barcoded 5' primer and a J-beta primer mix. A minimum of 2.5 million CDR3-containing paired-end reads was obtained for each sample. TCRdb re-called the 5' RACE reads with MiXCR, one entry per CDR3 protein. The sample contains 600,000 to 850,000 distinct CDR3 sequences, more than 20% of which appear only once. The study's findings and limits: The CMV status of each donor remained undetermined, and this could have confounded shifts in expanded clonotypes.

This sample was also put to use in a study of T cells of mothers and their children. That report notes: Material was donated by three healthy Caucasian mothers and their six children.

The V call is TRBV20-1, the J call TRBJ1-6, with D uncertain. This TCR came from a boy younger than 18 in good health. The sample was blood. CDR3 amino acids: CSARDRVNSYNSPLHF. CDR3 DNA: TGCAGTGCTAGAGATAGGGTGAACTCCTATAATTCACCCCTCCACTTT.